This T cell receptor beta chain was documented in a study of PD-1 blockade in classical Hodgkin lymphoma. With 6 bases removed from V and 9 bases from J, the gap between germline ends came to 17 bases. Germline CDR1 is MNHNY and CDR2 is SVGAGI (reference sequence). This CDR3 has 13 residues. Autologous stem cell transplantation was followed by relapse in every patient, and brentuximab vedotin exposure varied. Study-wide results and limits: Complete responders started with a diversity level that resembled newly diagnosed patients at baseline.

Comment on this clone: Its antigen is as yet unknown.

TCRdb keeps only in-frame clones here, not all; method: immunoSEQ multiplex PCR. Of tens of thousands of clones in the sample, approximately 78% were seen once. Sample: peripheral blood mononuclear cells (PBMCs), taken before the second cycle of nivolumab. The clonotype comes from a human donor with classical Hodgkin lymphoma. The chain has TRBV6-6 and TRBJ1-2, with D tentatively TRBD1 (6 bases). The chain's CDR3 is CASSSDSYQSYTF. The CDR3 bases are TGTGCCAGCAGCTCGGACAGCTACCAAAGCTACACCTTC.